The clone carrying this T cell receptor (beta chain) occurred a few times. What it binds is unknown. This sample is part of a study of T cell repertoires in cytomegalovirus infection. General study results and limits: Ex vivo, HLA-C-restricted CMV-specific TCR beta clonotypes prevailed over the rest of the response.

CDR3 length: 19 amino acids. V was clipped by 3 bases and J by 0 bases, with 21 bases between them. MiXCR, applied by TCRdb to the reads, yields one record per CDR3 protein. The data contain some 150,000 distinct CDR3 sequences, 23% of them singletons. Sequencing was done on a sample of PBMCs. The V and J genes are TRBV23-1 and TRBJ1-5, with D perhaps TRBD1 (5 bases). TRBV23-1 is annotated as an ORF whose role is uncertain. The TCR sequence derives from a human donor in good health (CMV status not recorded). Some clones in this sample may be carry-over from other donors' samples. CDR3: CASSQGADKGRFSNQPQHF. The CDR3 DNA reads TGCGCCAGCAGTCAGGGTGCGGACAAAGGGAGGTTTAGCAATCAGCCCCAGCATTTT.